This entry concerns a single T cell receptor beta chain. As yet, its antigen is unknown. Germline CDR1 reads SEHNR; CDR2 reads FQNEAQ (reference sequence). J gave up 0 bases and V 3 bases, and 6 bases lay outside the gene matches. This CDR3 spans 16 amino acids. These data come from a study of vaccination and CD4 T cells after COVID-19. The Oncomine TCR Beta short-read assay was applied to DNA of cultured CD4+ T cells. A single record per CDR3 protein comes from TCRdb applying MiXCR to the PCR reads. This table holds about 20,000 distinct CDR3 sequences, approximately 56% found once. As for treatment: approximately 9-day PBMC culture with coronavirus spike peptide pools or control peptides (ViraFEST assay).

This TCR came from a human donor who had recovered from COVID-19. The sample was CD4+ T cells from blood, cultured in vitro, taken after SARS-CoV-2 vaccination. The chain joins TRBV7-9 to TRBJ1-2, with 8 bases fitting TRBD1. In nucleotides, the CDR3 is TGTGCCAGCAGCTTCGGGACAGGAGCTACTAACTATGGCTACACCTTC. Its translation: CASSFGTGATNYGYTF.